The 32 T cell receptor beta chains presented below share a single source sample, sequenced in a study of Ad26.COV2.S vaccination and SARS-CoV-2 variants (dated by TCRdb to about 2021). The meaning of the sample's treatment or condition label: around 19 received Ad26.COV2.S at low or high dose, single or two shots; 5 received placebo; per-sample allocation not given. Repertoires of vaccine and placebo recipients were sequenced from samples taken on day 63 after the first injection. Library creation used the immunoSEQ multiplex PCR assay. Imported from immuneACCESS, the table was reduced by TCRdb to in-frame sequences with V and J called. These copies leave out some clones; in studies compared against another copy, an unresolved V gene accounts for under half, and the cause of the remainder is not known. This sample has about 480,000 clones in its table, and around 88% of those were observed once. The ten largest account for 9.5% to 15% of the sample.

The sample was peripheral blood, taken in a trial of Ad26.COV2.S vaccine versus placebo. Receptor source: a person between 18 and 65 years old who received the Ad26.COV2.S COVID-19 vaccine or a placebo.

The rearrangement joins TRBV13 to TRBJ2-3; 10 bases agree with TRBD2. V shed 5 bases and J 3 bases; nucleotides not matched to a gene: 5. Germline V lookup: CDR1 PRHDT, CDR2 FYEKMQ (reference sequence). This CDR3 region has 15 residues. The CDR3, as DNA: TGTGCCAGCAGCCATCTAGCGGGAGCAACAGATACGCAGTATTTT. Protein product: CASSHLAGATDTQYF.

CDR3 region: CASSPIGGHSEQFF. The CDR3 DNA reads as TGTGCCAGCAGTCCCATAGGGGGACACAGTGAGCAGTTCTTC. The chain is built from TRBV6-2 or TRBV6-3 and TRBJ2-1, with D tentatively TRBD1 (6 bases). Looked up from germline, CDR1 is MNHEY and CDR2 is SVGEGT. V lost 5 bases, J lost 9 bases, and 17 bases lay in between. The CDR3 loop spans 14 amino acids.

This chain links TRBV7-2 with TRBJ2-5; D is unclear. Trimming removed 5 bases at V and 0 bases at J, with 4 bases between. Germline CDR1 is SGHTA and CDR2 is FQGNSA. This CDR3 region has 12 residues. DNA for the CDR3: TGTGCCAGCAGCCCTAACCAAGAGACCCAGTACTTC. Translated, it gives CASSPNQETQYF.

The gene calls are TRBV2 and TRBJ2-3; 7 bases match TRBD2. This CDR3 comprises 15 residues. Germline loops: CDR1 SNHLY, CDR2 FYNNEI. V shed 2 bases, J shed 0 bases, and the junction held 2 bases outside the gene matches. The CDR3 protein is CASSERLASTDTQYF. CDR3 nucleotides: TGTGCCAGCAGTGAACGACTAGCTAGCACAGATACGCAGTATTTT.

This chain uses TRBV4-2 with TRBJ1-4; D gene ambiguous. CDR3 size: 12 residues. Deletions cut 5 bases from V and 7 bases from J, with 8 bases between. From germline, CDR1 is LGHNA and CDR2 YNFKEQ. In nucleotides, the CDR3 is TGTGCCAGCAGCGACCTAGGTGAAAAACTGTTTTTT. This sequence encodes CASSDLGEKLFF.

The chain recombines TRBV18 with TRBJ2-3, with 10 bases lining up with TRBD1. There are 14 residues in the CDR3. Germline values: CDR1 KGHSH, CDR2 LQKENI. Germline trimming cut 5 bases from V and 6 bases from J; bases unmatched to any gene: 5. CDR3 in amino acids: CASSTLTGGDTQYF. As DNA, the CDR3 is TGTGCCAGCTCAACTCTGACAGGGGGCGATACGCAGTATTTT.

The chain's CDR3 is CASSIAPPTGYGANVLTF. The CDR3 coding sequence is TGTGCCAGTAGTATAGCTCCCCCCACAGGGTATGGGGCCAACGTCCTGACTTTC. V is TRBV19 and J is TRBJ2-6, with TRBD1 as a possible D gene (6 bases). In germline, CDR1 is LNHDA, CDR2 SQIVND (reference sequence). V dropped 1 base and J dropped 3 bases, with 16 bases sitting between them. This CDR3 region has 18 residues.

This chain joins TRBV7-8 and TRBJ2-5, with D perhaps being TRBD1 or TRBD2 (5 bases each). Germline V gene lookup returns CDR1 SGHVS and CDR2 FQNEAQ. Trimming removed 5 bases at V and 1 base at J, with 14 bases between. The CDR3 totals 15 residues. This CDR3 is CASSRGDGPQETQYF. The CDR3 bases are TGTGCCAGCAGCCGAGGGGACGGGCCCCAAGAGACCCAGTACTTC.

This chain links TRBV6-2 or TRBV6-3 with TRBJ1-2, with D hard to call. The CDR3 spans 11 residues. The V gene lost 4 bases and the J gene lost 6 bases, with 6 bases spanning the gap. The V gene's germline CDR1 is MNHEY and CDR2 SVGEGT. In nucleotides, the CDR3 is TGTGCCAGCAGTTTTGGGAATGGCTACACCTTC. Translated: CASSFGNGYTF.

V and J are TRBV14 and TRBJ1-1; 9 nucleotides agree with TRBD1. From germline, CDR1 is SGHDN and CDR2 FVKESK. The ends lost 5 bases at V and 4 bases at J; junction bases unmatched: 5. The CDR3 is 14 residues long. The CDR3 DNA reads as TGTGCCAGCAGCGGGACAGGGTGGGTCACTGAAGCTTTCTTT. It codes for CASSGTGWVTEAFF.

The chain couples TRBV2 to TRBJ1-1; D is possibly TRBD1 (6 bases). The CDR3 sequence is 13 residues long. Germline V lookup: CDR1 SNHLY, CDR2 FYNNEI. The V end lost 6 bases, the J end lost 7 bases, and 15 bases lay between the germline ends. The CDR3, as DNA: TGTGCCAGCAGAGATCAGGGGATGGGTGAAGCTTTCTTT. Protein: CASRDQGMGEAFF. Complete variable domain (other parts from reference TRBV2 and TRBJ1-1): EPEVTQTPSHQVTQMGQEVILRCVPISNHLYFYWYRQILGQKVEFLVSFYNNEISEKSEIFDDQFSVERPDGSNFTLKIRSTKLEDSAMYFCASRDQGMGEAFFGQGTRLTVV.

The chain is built from TRBV4-2 and TRBJ2-1; D is unresolved. V lost 0 bases, J lost 3 bases, and 12 bases lay in between. Germline V lookup: CDR1 LGHNA, CDR2 YNFKEQ. The CDR3 contains 16 residues. CDR3 loop: CASSQEGLDSYNEQFF. DNA of the CDR3: TGTGCCAGCAGCCAAGAAGGCCTAGATAGCTACAATGAGCAGTTCTTC.

J is TRBJ1-6 and V is TRBV6-5; 7 positions agree with TRBD1. V shed 5 bases, J shed 7 bases, and the junction held 5 bases outside the gene matches. CDR1 and CDR2 from the germline V gene are MNHEY and SVGAGI. CDR3 length equals 14 residues. CDR3 coding DNA: TGTGCCAGCAGTCCGGGGGACAGAAATTCACCCCTCCACTTT. Its protein product is CASSPGDRNSPLHF.

The gene calls are TRBV6-2 or TRBV6-3 and TRBJ2-2, with D unresolved. The CDR3 has 14 residues. V lost 3 bases to trimming and J lost 4 bases, with 9 bases between them. Germline V gene lookup returns CDR1 MNHEY and CDR2 SVGEGT. The CDR3 is CASSYSHFTGELFF. Here the CDR3 DNA reads TGTGCCAGCAGTTATAGCCACTTCACCGGGGAGCTGTTTTTT.

As concerns this clone: Compared with germline, one end of the junction differs, possibly owing to a read error. Here the CDR3 DNA reads TGCAGCGTTGAATTTTTTGCAGGGTTAGGGATTTTTTTC. This encodes CSVEFFAGLGIFF. The V and J genes are TRBV29-1 and TRBJ2-7; D may be TRBD1 (5 bases). The CDR3 extends over 13 amino acids. Germline CDR1 SQVTM, CDR2 ANQGSEA.

The gene calls are TRBV7-2 and TRBJ1-1; D uncertain. Germline-derived CDR1 and CDR2 are SGHTA and FQGNSA. V lost 4 bases to trimming and J lost 7 bases, with 10 bases between them. CDR3 length: 12 amino acids. CDR3 in amino acids: CASSSPLGEAFF. CDR3 bases: TGTGCCAGCAGCTCCCCACTCGGTGAAGCTTTCTTT. The full variable domain, completed using reference TRBV7-2 and TRBJ1-1, is GAGVSQSPSNKVTEKGKDVELRCDPISGHTALYWYRQSLGQGLEFLIYFQGNSAPDKSGLPSDRFSAERTGGSVSTLTIQRTQQEDSAVYLCASSSPLGEAFFGQGTRLTVV.

This chain connects TRBV7-9 to TRBJ2-5, with D perhaps matching TRBD1 (5 bases). Germline lookup yields CDR1 SEHNR and CDR2 FQNEAQ (reference sequence). CDR3 size: 14 residues. Trimming pared 1 base from V and 6 bases from J, leaving 12 bases between. DNA for the CDR3: TGTGCCAGCAGCTTAGGAGACAGCCGAAAGACCCAGTACTTC. Translation gives CASSLGDSRKTQYF.

This chain links TRBV11-3 with TRBJ2-5, with 9 bases aligning to TRBD2. CDR1 SGHNT and CDR2 YENEEA come from the germline V gene. Unmatched junction bases numbered 8, after V lost 1 base and J lost 5 bases. The CDR3 contains 16 residues. Here the CDR3 DNA reads TGTGCCAGCAGCTTAGGATTGCGGGAGGGCCACGAGACCCAGTACTTC. This sequence encodes CASSLGLREGHETQYF.

This CDR3 reads CAISGWDRDYGYTF. CDR3 sequence (DNA): TGTGCCATCAGTGGATGGGACAGGGACTATGGCTACACCTTC. The chain carries TRBV10-3 and TRBJ1-2, with 9 bases aligning to TRBD1. This CDR3 comprises 14 residues. The V and J ends lost 4 bases and 3 bases, in that order; junction bases with no gene match: 3. Germline-derived CDR1 and CDR2 are ENHRY and SYGVKD.

The chain combines TRBV10-3 with TRBJ1-2; D not certain. The CDR3 spans 14 residues. Per the germline V gene, CDR1 is ENHRY and CDR2 is SYGVKD. The ends were cut back, 0 bases at V and 2 bases at J, with 7 bases in the middle. The CDR3 region has the DNA TGTGCCATCAGTGAGTCGGGAATCAACTATGGCTACACCTTC. Amino acid sequence: CAISESGINYGYTF.

J is TRBJ2-3 and V is TRBV15; unclear D gene. V lost 5 bases, J lost 0 bases, and 12 bases lay in between. Germline CDR1 LNHNV, CDR2 YYDKDF (reference sequence). The CDR3 sequence is 15 residues long. In DNA, the CDR3 is TGTGCCACCAGCCAAGGTGGGCCAAGCACAGATACGCAGTATTTT. Translation: CATSQGGPSTDTQYF.

J is TRBJ2-3 and V is TRBV30, with a weak D call TRBD2 (6 bases). The V gene lost 0 bases and the J gene lost 3 bases, with 13 bases spanning the gap. Germline V gene lookup returns CDR1 GTSNPN and CDR2 SVGIG (reference sequence). The CDR3 is made up of 15 amino acids. The CDR3 region has the DNA TGTGCCTGGAGTGTGACTGCGGGAAGGACAGATACGCAGTATTTT. It codes for CAWSVTAGRTDTQYF.

The V gene is TRBV6-4, the J gene TRBJ2-2; a weak D match, TRBD2 (5 bases). This CDR3 has 13 residues. CDR1 is MRHNA and CDR2 is SNTAGT in the germline V gene. CDR3 DNA sequence: TGTGCTAACCGGGAACCCAACACCGGGGAGCTGTTTTTT. Its protein product is CANREPNTGELFF.

The J gene is TRBJ1-5, the V gene TRBV4-2; D unclear. There are 15 residues in the CDR3. The germline V gene has CDR1 LGHNA and CDR2 YNFKEQ. Trimming stripped 0 bases from V and 4 bases from J, with 10 bases between. CDR3 residues: CASSQEGAANQPQHF. The CDR3 nucleotides are TGTGCCAGCAGCCAAGAGGGTGCCGCGAATCAGCCCCAGCATTTT.

This clone was seen a handful of times. The genes are TRBV25-1 and TRBJ1-2, with 10 bases fitting TRBD1. Germline CDR1 and CDR2: MGHDK and SYGVNS. The junction had 9 bases not matched to a gene; V was cut back by 10 bases and J by 7 bases. The CDR3 length is 13 residues. CDR3 amino acids: CATWTGGTFGYTF. The CDR3 bases are TGTGCCACATGGACAGGGGGGACATTTGGCTACACCTTC.

The chain links TRBV11-2 to TRBJ1-1, with D maybe TRBD1 (6 bases). Deletions cut 2 bases from V and 5 bases from J, with 9 bases between. CDR1 and CDR2 from the germline V gene are SGHAT and FQNNGV. The CDR3 loop spans 13 amino acids. The CDR3 spells CASSLRTVTEAFF. The CDR3 DNA sequence: TGTGCCAGCAGCTTACGGACAGTGACTGAAGCTTTCTTT.

The V call is TRBV2, the J call TRBJ1-5, with D hard to call. This CDR3 spans 12 amino acids. CDR1 is SNHLY, CDR2 FYNNEI, per germline. V was cut by 1 base and J by 7 bases, with 5 bases left in between. The chain's CDR3 is CASSEVYQPQHF. The CDR3 coding sequence is TGTGCCAGCAGTGAAGTATACCAGCCCCAGCATTTT. The whole variable domain, filled in from reference TRBV2 and TRBJ1-5, reads EPEVTQTPSHQVTQMGQEVILRCVPISNHLYFYWYRQILGQKVEFLVSFYNNEISEKSEIFDDQFSVERPDGSNFTLKIRSTKLEDSAMYFCASSEVYQPQHFGDGTRLSIL.

This clone was seen just once. This chain links TRBV19 with TRBJ1-4; perhaps TRBD1 as D (6 bases). This CDR3 has 14 amino acids. From germline, CDR1 is LNHDA and CDR2 SQIVND (reference sequence). The V end lost 6 bases, the J end lost 7 bases, and 15 bases lay between the germline ends. CDR3 DNA sequence: TGTGCCAGTAGACCACAGGGTACGGGTGAAAAACTGTTTTTT. Its translation: CASRPQGTGEKLFF.

This clone was detected only once. The J gene is TRBJ1-2, the V gene TRBV6-5, with unresolved D. V was clipped by 0 bases and J by 3 bases, with 14 bases between them. The CDR3 covers 16 residues. CDR1 MNHEY and CDR2 SVGAGI come from the germline V gene. The CDR3 DNA reads TGTGCCAGCAGTTACTCAAGGTACAACAGACACTATGGCTACACCTTC. Amino acid sequence: CASSYSRYNRHYGYTF.

The chain recombines TRBV27 with TRBJ1-2, with TRBD1 identical over 9 bases. The CDR3 covers 15 residues. Germline CDR1 MNHEY, CDR2 SMNVEV (reference sequence). The junction had 8 bases not matched to a gene; V was cut back by 5 bases and J by 4 bases. As DNA, the CDR3 is TGTGCCAGCAGTCTGAGACAACAGGGGGCCTATGGCTACACCTTC. Its translation: CASSLRQQGAYGYTF.

The J gene is TRBJ1-6, the V gene TRBV4-3; no clear D. The ends were cut back, 1 base at V and 5 bases at J, with 9 bases in the middle. The CDR3 consists of 15 residues. Germline CDR1 reads LGHNA; CDR2 reads YSLEER. The CDR3 sequence: CASSQGYRNNSPLHF. DNA of the CDR3: TGCGCCAGCAGCCAAGGTTACAGAAATAATTCACCCCTCCACTTT.

The chain carries TRBV5-5 and TRBJ1-5; 12 bases align to TRBD1. Trimming cost V 4 bases and J 3 bases; bases outside gene matches: 2. CDR1 and CDR2 from the germline V gene are SGHKS and YYEKEE (reference sequence). The length of the CDR3 is 15 residues. The CDR3: CASSGTGGDNQPQHF. The CDR3 DNA is TGTGCCAGCAGCGGGACAGGGGGCGACAATCAGCCCCAGCATTTT.